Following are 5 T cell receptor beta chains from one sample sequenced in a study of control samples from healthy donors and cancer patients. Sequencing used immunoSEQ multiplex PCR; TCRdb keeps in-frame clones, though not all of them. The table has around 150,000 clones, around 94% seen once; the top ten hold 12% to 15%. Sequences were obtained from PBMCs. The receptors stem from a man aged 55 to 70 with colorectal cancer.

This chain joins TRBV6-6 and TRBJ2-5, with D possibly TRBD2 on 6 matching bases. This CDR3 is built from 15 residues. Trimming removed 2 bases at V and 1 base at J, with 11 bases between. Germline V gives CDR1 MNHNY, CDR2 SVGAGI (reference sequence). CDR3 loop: CASSYGGTSQETQYF. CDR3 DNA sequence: TGTGCCAGCAGTTACGGGGGGACTTCCCAAGAGACCCAGTACTTC.

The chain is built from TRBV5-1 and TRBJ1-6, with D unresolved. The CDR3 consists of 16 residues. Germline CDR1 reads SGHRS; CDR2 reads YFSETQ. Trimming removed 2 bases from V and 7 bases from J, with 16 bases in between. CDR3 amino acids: CASSFGSGAGNSPLHF. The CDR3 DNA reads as TGCGCCAGCAGCTTTGGGTCCGGAGCGGGGAATTCACCCCTCCACTTT.

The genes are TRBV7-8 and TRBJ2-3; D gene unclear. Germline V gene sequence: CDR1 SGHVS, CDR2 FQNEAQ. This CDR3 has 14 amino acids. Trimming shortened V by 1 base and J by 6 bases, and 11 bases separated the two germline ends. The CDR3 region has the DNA TGTGCCAGCAGCTTAGGCGTTTGGATGGATACGCAGTATTTT. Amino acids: CASSLGVWMDTQYF.

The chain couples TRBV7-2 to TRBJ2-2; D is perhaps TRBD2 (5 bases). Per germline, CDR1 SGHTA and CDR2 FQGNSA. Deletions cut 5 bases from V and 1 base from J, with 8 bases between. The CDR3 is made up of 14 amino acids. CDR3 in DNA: TGTGCCAGCAGCCTGGGGAGGAACACCGGGGAGCTGTTTTTT. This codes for CASSLGRNTGELFF. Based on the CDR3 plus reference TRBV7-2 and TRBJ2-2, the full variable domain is GAGVSQSPSNKVTEKGKDVELRCDPISGHTALYWYRQSLGQGLEFLIYFQGNSAPDKSGLPSDRFSAERTGGSVSTLTIQRTQQEDSAVYLCASSLGRNTGELFFGEGSRLTVL.

This chain's CDR3 is CASTPGLGETQYF. For the CDR3, the DNA is TGTGCCAGCACCCCGGGACTAGGCGAGACCCAGTACTTC. This sequence joins TRBV6-5 and TRBJ2-5; 8 bases fit TRBD2. J gave up 5 bases and V 7 bases, and 6 bases lay outside the gene matches. Germline CDR1 and CDR2: MNHEY and SVGAGI. The CDR3 is made up of 13 amino acids.